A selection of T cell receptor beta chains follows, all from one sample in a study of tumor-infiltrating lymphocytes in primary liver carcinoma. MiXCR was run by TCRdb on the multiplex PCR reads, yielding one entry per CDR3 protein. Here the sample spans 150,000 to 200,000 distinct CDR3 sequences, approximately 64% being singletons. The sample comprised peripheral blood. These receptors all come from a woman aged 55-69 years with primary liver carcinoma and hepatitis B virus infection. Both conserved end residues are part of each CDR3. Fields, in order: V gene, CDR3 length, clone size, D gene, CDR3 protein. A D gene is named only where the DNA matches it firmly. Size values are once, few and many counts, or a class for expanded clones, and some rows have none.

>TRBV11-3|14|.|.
CVSCSSTGPDTQYF
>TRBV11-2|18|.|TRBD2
CASSLSWLAGTSADTQYF
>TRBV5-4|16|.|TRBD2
CASNSKAGSSYNEQFF
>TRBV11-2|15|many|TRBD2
CASSPIAGGSYEQYF
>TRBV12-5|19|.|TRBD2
CVSYLAQTSGRLHTDTQYF
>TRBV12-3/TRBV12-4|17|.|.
CASSFSQAGALNYGFTF
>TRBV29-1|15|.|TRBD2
CCVVALGLAAYEQYF
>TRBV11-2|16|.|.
CASRFPKTGAGTEAFF
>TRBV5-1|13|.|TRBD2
CASILSSGYEQYF
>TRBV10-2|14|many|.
CASNFRDLPYEQYF
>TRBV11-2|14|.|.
CASSFLRGGTEAFF
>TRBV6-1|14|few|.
CASSPPGALNEQFF
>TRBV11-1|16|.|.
CVSSTTGTPGPGELFF
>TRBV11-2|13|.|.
CASSLERQDTQYF
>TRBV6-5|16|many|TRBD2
CASSRGLAVNGYEQYF
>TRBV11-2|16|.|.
CASGYGGMTSGREQYF
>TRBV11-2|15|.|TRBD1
CASSFRTGKDEKLFF
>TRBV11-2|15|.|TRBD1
CASSSGQGSNYGYTF
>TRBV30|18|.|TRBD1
CACSFRDSGTKNNSPLHF
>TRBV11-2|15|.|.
CAISSQSGSNQPQHF
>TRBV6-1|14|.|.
CASEAPRQAYEPYF
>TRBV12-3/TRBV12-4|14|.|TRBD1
CASSRQGFIHEQYF
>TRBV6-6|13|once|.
CANSTTGNTEAFF
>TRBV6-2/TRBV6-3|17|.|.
CASSYSSLGVLAYEQYF
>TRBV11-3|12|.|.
CASSPGMGTQYF
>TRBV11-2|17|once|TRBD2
CASSRRLAGGPGYEQFF
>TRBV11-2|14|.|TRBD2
CASSPRTSTDTLDF
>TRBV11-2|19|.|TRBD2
CASSPDLETSGMGTGELFF
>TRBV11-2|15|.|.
CVSSLRWSLTDTQYF
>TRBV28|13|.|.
CASSLGGRNTQYF
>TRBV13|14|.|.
CASIRSGRPGDLFF
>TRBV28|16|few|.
CASSAPLGLGANVLTF
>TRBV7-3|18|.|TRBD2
CASNLLPPGLAGGETQYF
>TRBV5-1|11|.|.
CGSSSHGEAFF
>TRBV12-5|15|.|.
CAGGSVSPLGQPQHF
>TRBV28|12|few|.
CASSLSVYGYTF
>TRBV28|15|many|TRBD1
CASSRTGGATDTQYF
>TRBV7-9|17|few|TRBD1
CASSSILPGQGFDGYTF
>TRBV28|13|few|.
CASSPNKGYGYTF